The 7 T cell receptor beta chains below were found in one sample sequenced in a study of cytomegalovirus exposure and HLA in healthy donors. A multiplex PCR was run with 60 Vbeta primers and 13 Jbeta primers. TCRdb's table, derived via immunoSEQ multiplex PCR, lists solely in-frame clones and lacks some. Of around 300,000 clones in the sample, roughly 90% were seen once. Sequenced input: PBMCs. The receptors originated from a woman aged 18-29 years in good health and CMV-seronegative.

The rearrangement joins TRBV2 to TRBJ1-6, with D possibly being TRBD1 (5 bases). The CDR3 length is 14 residues. CDR1 and CDR2 (germline): SNHLY, FYNNEI. Trimming took off 7 bases at V and 10 bases at J, with 17 bases between the two ends. The CDR3: CASILGGGGSPLHF. CDR3 DNA: TGTGCCAGCATCCTGGGGGGGGGTGGCTCACCCCTCCACTTT.

The chain carries TRBV30 and TRBJ1-5; weak D call: TRBD1 (6 bases). The CDR3 runs 14 residues. Germline CDR1 is GTSNPN and CDR2 is SVGIG (reference sequence). V was trimmed by 3 bases and J by 3 bases, leaving 12 bases between them. The CDR3 sequence is CAWSQGQPNQPQHF. The CDR3 nucleotides read TGTGCCTGGAGCCAAGGACAGCCCAATCAGCCCCAGCATTTT.

This clone was seen only once. V gene TRBV4-2 combines with J gene TRBJ2-3; TRBD2 agrees at 11 bases. With V trimmed by 3 bases and J by 4 bases, 3 bases remained unmatched. The V gene's germline CDR1 is LGHNA and CDR2 YNFKEQ. This CDR3 contains 15 residues. CDR3 amino acids: CASSHSGGAPDTQYF. The DNA for the CDR3 is TGTGCCAGCAGCCATAGCGGGGGGGCACCAGATACGCAGTATTTT.

The rearrangement joins TRBV19 to TRBJ1-1; D perhaps matches TRBD1 (6 bases). This CDR3 spans 13 amino acids. Trimming pared 5 bases from V and 3 bases from J, leaving 10 bases between. The V gene's germline CDR1 is LNHDA and CDR2 SQIVND (reference sequence). The DNA for the CDR3 is TGTGCCAGTAGTGCGACAGGCTACACTGAAGCTTTCTTT. Its translation: CASSATGYTEAFF.

Worth noting for this clone: Other DNA sequences of this sample code for an identical CDR3. This chain uses TRBV5-1 with TRBJ1-2, with 9 bases fitting TRBD1. V trimming: 3 bases; J trimming: 8 bases; junction bases outside the gene matches: 5. Germline values: CDR1 SGHRS, CDR2 YFSETQ. The CDR3 sequence is 13 residues long. The CDR3 reads CASSSSTGGGYTF. Here the CDR3 DNA reads TGCGCCAGCAGCTCCTCGACAGGGGGAGGCTACACCTTC.

The chain combines TRBV9 with TRBJ2-7, with D perhaps TRBD2 (6 bases). Germline CDR1 and CDR2: SGDLS and YYNGEE. Deletions cut 3 bases from V and 5 bases from J, with 18 bases between. The CDR3 extends over 15 amino acids. CDR3 DNA sequence: TGTGCCAGCAGCGACGCTGGGGGGACCAGGGACGAGCAGTACTTC. Amino acid sequence: CASSDAGGTRDEQYF. The whole variable domain, remainder taken from reference TRBV9 and TRBJ2-7, is DSGVTQTPKHLITATGQRVTLRCSPRSGDLSVYWYQQSLDQGLQFLIQYYNGEERAKGNILERFSAQQFPDLHSELNLSSLELGDSALYFCASSDAGGTRDEQYFGPGTRLTVT.

The J gene is TRBJ2-7, the V gene TRBV11-2; D is uncertain. This CDR3 has 12 residues. Germline V gives CDR1 SGHAT, CDR2 FQNNGV. The V and J ends lost 5 bases and 5 bases respectively, with 10 bases between them. CDR3 DNA sequence: TGTGCCAGCAGCCTACCAACCCACGAGCAGTACTTC. This encodes CASSLPTHEQYF.